This TCR beta chain was sequenced in a study of blood T cell repertoires in COVID-19 (dated by TCRdb to the early 2020s). Background on the whole study: Samples from collaborators originated in the United States, Italy and Spain and spanned both the acute and convalescent phases of COVID-19. The prospective study material was composed of cDNA or gDNA derived from T cells, B-cell-depleted T cells, or PBMCs. Subjects who had been exposed to COVID-19, were actively infected with it, or had recovered from it provided the deeply sampled blood TCRbeta repertoires that made up the dataset. The repertoires were made available in a free public database intended to serve as a resource for research on the immune response to SARS-CoV-2. Samples came from the ongoing ImmuneRACE study (first 160 participants) plus 1,254 subjects from 6 global collaborators. A de-identified subject ID, COVID-19 status, age in years and sex were almost always included in the sample metadata. Where HLA class I and class II types were available, the types were taken from metadata supplied by the sample provider, not from assay-based typing. Findings and caveats that apply to the study as a whole: How much clinical and demographic metadata was included differed by source and by participant, and the metadata was provided uncurated.

The CDR3 contains 14 residues, cysteine and phenylalanine counted. Of the read, only the CDR3 DNA is kept; its 42 bases are in frame from base 1. Trimming accounts for 7 bases at V and 7 bases at J, while the number of junction bases matched to no gene is 9. Per the germline V gene (reference sequence), MNHEY is the CDR1 and SMNVEV is the CDR2. The immunoSEQ Assay, a bias-controlled multiplex PCR, was used to amplify TCRbeta CDR3 regions from genomic DNA. Processing in the source paper ran as follows. The number of nucleated cells in each sample was estimated by amplification of reference gene primers within the assay. Sequence reads were collapsed and filtered to measure the absolute abundance of every unique TCRbeta CDR3 rearrangement. For each sample, productive Simpson clonality was calculated as the square root of Simpson's diversity index across productive rearrangements. TCRdb carries this immuneACCESS record with in-frame sequences only. Its versions omit some clonotypes, under half of them owing to an unresolved V gene in the studies checked, with the rest unexplained. V, J and clone size reflect that table, while D and trimming were determined from the DNA. A total of about 200,000 clones appear in this sample, 75% to 85% of them only once. Around 5.9% of the sample is taken by the ten largest.

One collaborating source in Seattle enrolled patients while the patients were actively infected and followed the patients over time throughout the course of disease. The collaborating institutions used their own protocols to collect whole blood in K2EDTA tubes. For TCRbeta analysis, collaborator samples were shipped as frozen whole blood, as isolated PBMCs, or as DNA extracted from either sample type. A word on this clone: The target of this receptor is not known. No clone much larger than this one lies a single base away; base qualities are absent.

This receptor was taken from a middle-aged woman with COVID-19, enrolled during active disease. Sequences were obtained from peripheral blood. The chain was built from TRBV27 and TRBJ1-5; the central 8 bases match TRBD1. The sequenced DNA is TGTGCCAGCACCCCGGCAGGGGGCCGCCAGCCCCAGCATTTT. It translates to CASTPAGGRQPQHF.